Sequencing of this T cell receptor (beta chain) was carried out in a study of CD8+CD57+ T cells in acquired aplastic anemia. Study at large: An average of 3.2 ug of DNA was obtained from sorted CD4+ and CD8+ cells. Mean read depth for CD4+ cells from healthy donors was around 11 million. Study-wide results and limits: Significance was not reached for CD8+ Simpson's diversity between patients and controls.

A note on this clonotype: Antigen unknown. A much bigger clone sits one base away, suggesting this may be a read error.

TCR beta VDJ and CDR3 profiling used genomic DNA as template. Each CDR3 protein is one row after TCRdb ran MiXCR on the reads. Of some 120,000 distinct CDR3 sequences detected, over 45% appear once; the ten largest clones hold 2.5% to 3%. Trimming removed 0 bases at V and 2 bases at J, with 13 bases between. CDR1 and CDR2 (germline): LGHNA, YSLEER. The CDR3 length is 16 residues. This sequence joins TRBV4-3 and TRBJ1-2; D possibly corresponds to TRBD1 (5 bases). Sequences were obtained from sorted CD4+, CD8+, or CD8+CD57+ T cells (not recorded which) from PBMCs. This receptor was taken from a human donor in good health, serving as a control. The CDR3 region is CASSQDSRGENYGYTF. In DNA, the CDR3 is TGCGCCAGCAGCCAAGATTCTAGGGGAGAGAACTATGGCTACACCTTC.